This entry lists 23 T cell receptor beta chains sequenced from one sample in a study of early T cells in non-severe SARS-CoV-2 infection (dated by TCRdb to the early 2020s). Receptors were amplified or captured by 5' RACE. For sequencing, a NextSeq 500 was employed. TCRdb passed the public sequencing reads through fastp at Q25 and MiXCR, retaining productive beta sequences. Every entry covers one CDR3 protein and lists the most common genes and DNA from its rows. The sample table lists under 70,000 distinct CDR3 sequences, roughly 13% of them with a count of one. The top ten hold around 4.9% of the sample. The sample comprised whole blood. Every receptor here comes from an adult who was a healthcare worker with PCR-confirmed SARS-CoV-2 infection or an uninfected control (not recorded which).

This clonotype was seen a handful of times. The rearrangement uses TRBV6-5 and TRBJ2-7, with D maybe TRBD1 (6 bases). Trimming stripped 8 bases from V and 2 bases from J, with 13 bases between. Germline V CDR1 and CDR2: MNHEY, SVGAGI. This CDR3 has 13 amino acids. The CDR3 nucleotides read TGTGCCAGCTCGCGGACAGACCCCTACGAGCAGTACTTC. Protein product: CASSRTDPYEQYF.

This clonotype was observed many times. This rearrangement joins TRBV15 to TRBJ1-2; D is undetermined. This CDR3 is built from 15 residues. V lost 0 bases, J lost 0 bases, and 8 bases lay in between. Germline-derived CDR1 and CDR2 are LNHNV and YYDKDF (reference sequence). The chain's CDR3 is CATSRDNSPNYGYTF. In nucleotides, the CDR3 is TGTGCCACCAGCAGAGATAATTCTCCTAACTATGGCTACACCTTC.

V is TRBV20-1 and J is TRBJ2-1, with D possibly matching TRBD2 (5 bases). Trimming shortened V by 0 bases and J by 2 bases, and 14 bases separated the two germline ends. Germline V gene lookup returns CDR1 DFQATT and CDR2 SNEGSKA (reference sequence). This CDR3 region has 16 residues. CDR3 nucleotides: TGCAGTGCTAGAGATCCTTCGGGAACGACCTACAATGAGCAGTTCTTC. As protein: CSARDPSGTTYNEQFF.

The rearrangement joins TRBV6-1 to TRBJ2-1; D remains ambiguous. CDR3 size: 14 residues. From germline, CDR1 is MNHNS and CDR2 SASEGT. Deletions cut 5 bases from V and 9 bases from J, with 17 bases between. CDR3 DNA sequence: TGTGCCAGCAGTAGCCGGGTCTTCACAAGTGAGCAGTTCTTC. It translates to CASSSRVFTSEQFF.

This clonotype has a count of ten or more. The V gene is TRBV5-1, the J gene TRBJ2-1, with 13 bases identical to TRBD2. J lost 9 bases, V lost 0 bases, and 0 bases had no gene match. The CDR3 is 14 residues long. The V gene's germline CDR1 is SGHRS and CDR2 YFSETQ. CDR3: CASSLGLAGGEQFF. In DNA, the CDR3 is TGCGCCAGCAGCTTGGGACTAGCGGGAGGTGAGCAGTTCTTC.

This clonotype was seen repeatedly, ten times or more. V is TRBV30 and J is TRBJ2-2; D gene uncertain. Germline lookup yields CDR1 GTSNPN and CDR2 SVGIG (reference sequence). The CDR3 is 11 amino acids. V was clipped by 4 bases and J by 7 bases, with 7 bases between them. The DNA for the CDR3 is TGTGCCTGGATAAGGGACGGGGAGCTGTTTTTT. Residues: CAWIRDGELFF.

CDR3 sequence: CASSASGSSNYGYTF. The CDR3 DNA sequence: TGTGCCAGCAGTGCCTCAGGGAGTTCTAACTATGGCTACACCTTC. The chain employs TRBV6-1 and TRBJ1-2; D possibly corresponds to TRBD1 (5 bases). The CDR3 is 15 residues long. V lost 4 bases and J 0 bases, leaving 12 bases between the germline ends. Germline CDR1 and CDR2: MNHNS and SASEGT.

The J gene is TRBJ1-1, the V gene TRBV20-1; D perhaps matches TRBD1 (6 bases). The V and J ends lost 3 bases and 11 bases respectively, with 13 bases between them. The CDR3 runs to 11 residues. The V gene's germline CDR1 is DFQATT and CDR2 SNEGSKA (reference sequence). Here the CDR3 DNA reads TGCAGTGCTAGGGTCACAGGGAGGGCTTTCTTT. Residues: CSARVTGRAFF.

This clonotype was seen a handful of times. The chain employs TRBV11-2 and TRBJ1-6; 7 bases line up with TRBD1. This CDR3 comprises 18 residues. V lost 5 bases, J lost 0 bases, and 10 bases stayed unmatched. CDR1 is SGHAT and CDR2 is FQNNGV in the germline V gene. CDR3 amino acids: CASSNERQGLSYNSPLHF. CDR3 in DNA: TGTGCCAGCAGCAACGAGAGACAGGGACTCTCCTATAATTCACCCCTCCACTTT.

The chain is built from TRBV28 and TRBJ2-1; 10 positions agree with TRBD2. V lost 5 bases and J lost 4; bases outside the gene matches: 2. This CDR3 comprises 14 residues. The germline V gene has CDR1 MDHEN and CDR2 SYDVKM. CDR3 amino acids: CASSPSGRYNEQFF. CDR3 sequence (DNA): TGTGCCAGCAGTCCTAGCGGGAGATACAATGAGCAGTTCTTC.

The chain couples TRBV29-1 to TRBJ2-1; unclear D gene. With 4 bases removed from V and 6 bases from J, the gap between germline ends came to 16 bases. This CDR3 is built from 14 residues. Germline CDR1 and CDR2: SQVTM and ANQGSEA. CDR3 coding DNA: TGCAGCGTTGTAATCTGGGGTGGAGTCAATGAGCAGTTCTTC. Protein sequence: CSVVIWGGVNEQFF.

The rearrangement links TRBV5-5 to TRBJ2-5; 7 positions agree with TRBD2. This CDR3 spans 15 amino acids. Germline-derived CDR1 and CDR2 are SGHKS and YYEKEE (reference sequence). J lost 5 bases, V lost 0 bases, and 7 bases had no gene match. In nucleotides, the CDR3 is TGTGCCAGCAGCTTGGGATCGCGGGAGCGGGAGACCCAGTACTTC. This codes for CASSLGSRERETQYF.

The gene calls are TRBV27 and TRBJ2-7; 9 bases fit TRBD2. The germline V gene encodes CDR1 MNHEY and CDR2 SMNVEV (reference sequence). V gave up 6 bases and J gave up 4 bases; unmatched junction bases: 10. The CDR3 spans 15 residues. The CDR3 is CASRPRPAGGYEQYF. CDR3 nucleotide sequence: TGTGCCAGCAGGCCCCGACCAGCGGGAGGATACGAGCAGTACTTC.

The gene calls are TRBV7-8 and TRBJ1-1; no clear D. The germline V gene has CDR1 SGHVS and CDR2 FQNEAQ. The ends were cut back, 5 bases at V and 3 bases at J, with 16 bases in the middle. This CDR3 is 15 amino acids long. DNA of the CDR3: TGTGCCAGCAGCGTAAGGGAAGGGTCGGACACTGAAGCTTTCTTT. It encodes CASSVREGSDTEAFF.

By share of the sample, this clonotype is medium-sized. The chain is built from TRBV29-1 and TRBJ2-7; tentatively, D is TRBD2 (6 bases). The CDR3 is 14 amino acids. Trimming took 6 bases from V and 0 from J, leaving 15 bases between them. Germline assignment: CDR1 SQVTM and CDR2 ANQGSEA. The CDR3 DNA reads as TGCAGCGTCCCTCGGGAGCAGAACTCCTACGAGCAGTACTTC. It codes for CSVPREQNSYEQYF.

This clonotype was found a few times. The genes are TRBV6-6 and TRBJ2-3, with 8 bases identical to TRBD2. Looked up from germline, CDR1 is MNHNY and CDR2 is SVGAGI (reference sequence). The CDR3 totals 15 residues. Trimming cost V 5 bases and J 0 bases; bases outside gene matches: 4. CDR3 loop: CASSLASGSTDTQYF. The CDR3 DNA follows: TGTGCCAGCAGTCTGGCTAGCGGGAGCACAGATACGCAGTATTTT.

Ten or more counts support this clonotype. CDR3 protein: CSATTPGTSGRSYTYNEQFF. CDR3 nucleotide sequence: TGCAGTGCTACTACGCCCGGGACTAGCGGGAGGTCCTACACCTACAATGAGCAGTTCTTC. V gene TRBV20-1 combines with J gene TRBJ2-1; TRBD2 matches 15 bases. J lost 2 bases, V lost 4 bases, and 15 bases had no gene match. CDR3 length: 20 amino acids. The germline V gene has CDR1 DFQATT and CDR2 SNEGSKA (reference sequence).

The chain couples TRBV7-2 to TRBJ1-5; 8 bases are a match to TRBD1. Germline V gene data show CDR1 as SGHTA and CDR2 as FQGNSA. Trimming took 5 bases from V and 11 from J; bases not matched to a gene: 8. The CDR3 is made up of 13 amino acids. CDR3 DNA sequence: TGTGCCAGCAGCCCCACAGGACAGGGTACCCAGCATTTT. Translation: CASSPTGQGTQHF.

This clonotype was seen repeatedly, ten times or more. This chain joins TRBV6-5 and TRBJ2-5, with D perhaps TRBD2 (6 bases). CDR1 MNHEY and CDR2 SVGAGI come from the germline V gene. V was pared by 4 bases and J by 4 bases, with 13 bases between. The CDR3 consists of 14 residues. Written as DNA, the CDR3 is TGTGCCAGCAGTTTGCAGGGAGGAGGAGAGACCCAGTACTTC. Amino acid sequence: CASSLQGGGETQYF.

Only a few counts were recorded for this clonotype. The chain combines TRBV10-3 with TRBJ1-1; no definite D call. The V gene's germline CDR1 is ENHRY and CDR2 SYGVKD. This CDR3 is built from 14 residues. The V end lost 7 bases, the J end lost 0 bases, and 12 bases lay between the germline ends. CDR3 sequence reads: CAITDLAMNTEAFF. As DNA, the CDR3 is TGTGCCATCACCGATTTAGCGATGAACACTGAAGCTTTCTTT.

V is TRBV6-1 and J is TRBJ2-7; TRBD1 aligns across 8 bases. V lost 6 bases, J lost 4 bases, and 11 bases stayed unmatched. Per germline, CDR1 MNHNS and CDR2 SASEGT. The CDR3 length is 15 residues. CDR3 region: CASSGLNRGVYEQYF. In nucleotides, the CDR3 is TGTGCCAGCAGCGGGTTAAACAGGGGGGTGTACGAGCAGTACTTC.

The J gene is TRBJ2-7, the V gene TRBV27, with 16 bases matching TRBD2. Per the germline V gene, CDR1 is MNHEY and CDR2 is SMNVEV (reference sequence). Trimming cost V 6 bases and J 7 bases; bases outside gene matches: 3. The CDR3 length is 14 residues. The chain's CDR3 is CASRGLAGGVEQYF. The CDR3 DNA is TGTGCCAGCAGGGGACTAGCGGGGGGGGTAGAGCAGTACTTC.

The chain employs TRBV7-6 and TRBJ1-5; a possible D gene is TRBD1 (5 bases). This CDR3 region has 14 residues. The germline V gene encodes CDR1 SGHVS and CDR2 FNYEAQ. V gave up 3 bases and J gave up 7 bases, with 13 bases separating them. CDR3 DNA: TGTGCCAGCAGCTTCGGACGGGGCGGGCAGCCCCAGCATTTT. It encodes CASSFGRGGQPQHF.